This T cell receptor gamma chain was sequenced for a study of gamma-delta T cells after stem cell transplantation. This clone is medium-sized within its sample. CDR1 is GITISATS and CDR2 is ISYDGTV in the germline V gene (reference sequence). The CDR3 sequence is 16 residues long. With V trimmed by 0 bases and J by 9 bases, 5 bases remained unmatched. TCRdb reprocessed the RT-PCR reads using CATT. The sample shows over a thousand gamma-chain clones, 2.5% to 3.5% of them seen only once. Sequencing was done on a sample of gamma-delta T cells. This TCR was recovered from a human donor. It is not recorded whose cells these are; they may come from a transplant donor. The gene calls are TRGV9 and TRGJP. The CDR3 DNA is TGTGCCTTGTGGGAGGTGCAGTCGTTGGGCAAAAAAATCAAGGTATTT. Protein product: CALWEVQSLGKKIKVF.